This entry concerns a single T cell receptor (beta chain). Its binding antigen is unknown. No base quality information exists; no much larger clone differs at one position. The immunoSEQ assay was applied to genomic DNA to generate the TCR beta chain sequences. The authors processed their data as follows. CDR3 sequences that did not begin with the conserved framework cysteine at position 104 were removed by hand. To get clonality, the normalized Shannon's Diversity Index was subtracted from one, giving values from 0 (maximal diversity) to 1 (oligoclonal). Chi-squared comparison-of-proportions tests assessed whether the same CDR3 differed in frequency between samples, such as brain versus blood. Public clonotypes were found by searching immuneACCESS, and the VDJdb browser was used to assess similarity to known antiviral clonotypes. Not all clones reach the TCRdb copy of this immuneACCESS table, which keeps in-frame sequences only. Checked studies attribute under half of the gap to unresolved V genes and leave the rest unexplained. The D gene and trimming were derived from the DNA, and the V and J assignments and clone size from that table. In this sample the table shows some 80,000 clones, about 90% of which occur a single time. Of the sample, roughly a quarter falls within the top ten clones.

Read against the paper, the sample's time point label means: resected brain tissue, or blood drawn just prior to surgery. The surgery cases with the highest brain T cell transcript signatures were chosen for TCR beta chain sequencing of brain tissue, and also of blood when blood was available. Prior to surgery, the patients had been treated with at least one anti-epileptic drug. The TCR-sequenced patients were children whose drug-resistant epilepsy was caused by tuberous sclerosis complex, focal cortical dysplasia, Rasmussen encephalitis or hemimegalencephaly. Blood samples were drawn just before the epilepsy surgery. The Monarch genomic DNA purification kit was used to extract bulk genomic DNA from unsorted brain tissue and from whole blood. In the germline V gene (reference sequence), CDR1 corresponds to LGHDT and CDR2 to YNNKEL. The cysteine opens and the phenylalanine closes a CDR3 of 13 amino acids. The entry retains the CDR3 DNA only, 39 bases that are in frame from base 1. V is trimmed back by 3 bases and J by 7 bases, and the junction contains 2 bases that no gene match accounts for.

This record comes from a study of brain T cells in children with intractable seizures (dated by TCRdb to 2020 to 2022). About the study as a whole: Resected brain tissue from some 53 pediatric epilepsy surgery cases was initially screened for immune gene transcripts with a NanoString immunology panel. Among the approximately twelve selected surgery cases, pre-surgery blood was additionally sequenced for eight, leaving four cases with brain tissue only.

Points the paper makes about the study in general: Because pre- and post-surgery blood were sequenced to different depths, clones absent from the pre-surgery sample may reflect undersampling. Viral specificity was inferred solely from CDR3 sequence similarity, and the HCMV serostatus of the patients was not known.

The rearrangement combines TRBV3-1 (or the pseudogene TRBV3-2) with TRBJ2-4, with 8 junctional bases fitting TRBD1. The material sequenced was peripheral blood, taken at surgery. The sequence was collected from a girl aged 2-15 years with Rasmussen encephalitis and intractable seizures. The nucleotide sequence reads as follows: TGTGCCAGCAGCCATCCAGGGGGCAACATTCAGTACTTC. The translation is CASSHPGGNIQYF.